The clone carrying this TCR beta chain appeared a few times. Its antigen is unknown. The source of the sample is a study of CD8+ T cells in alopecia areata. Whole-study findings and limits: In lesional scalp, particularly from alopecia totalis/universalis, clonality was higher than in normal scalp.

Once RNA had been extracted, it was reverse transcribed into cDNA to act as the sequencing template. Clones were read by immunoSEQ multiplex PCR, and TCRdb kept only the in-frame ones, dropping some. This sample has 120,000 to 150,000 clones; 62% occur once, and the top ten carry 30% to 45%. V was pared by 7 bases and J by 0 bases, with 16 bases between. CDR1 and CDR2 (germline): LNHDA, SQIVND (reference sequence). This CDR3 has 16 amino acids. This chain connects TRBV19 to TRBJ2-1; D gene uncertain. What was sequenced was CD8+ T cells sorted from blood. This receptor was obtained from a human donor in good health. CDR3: CASNNRVSSSYNEQFF. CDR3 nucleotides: TGTGCCAGTAATAACCGGGTGTCCAGCTCCTACAATGAGCAGTTCTTC.